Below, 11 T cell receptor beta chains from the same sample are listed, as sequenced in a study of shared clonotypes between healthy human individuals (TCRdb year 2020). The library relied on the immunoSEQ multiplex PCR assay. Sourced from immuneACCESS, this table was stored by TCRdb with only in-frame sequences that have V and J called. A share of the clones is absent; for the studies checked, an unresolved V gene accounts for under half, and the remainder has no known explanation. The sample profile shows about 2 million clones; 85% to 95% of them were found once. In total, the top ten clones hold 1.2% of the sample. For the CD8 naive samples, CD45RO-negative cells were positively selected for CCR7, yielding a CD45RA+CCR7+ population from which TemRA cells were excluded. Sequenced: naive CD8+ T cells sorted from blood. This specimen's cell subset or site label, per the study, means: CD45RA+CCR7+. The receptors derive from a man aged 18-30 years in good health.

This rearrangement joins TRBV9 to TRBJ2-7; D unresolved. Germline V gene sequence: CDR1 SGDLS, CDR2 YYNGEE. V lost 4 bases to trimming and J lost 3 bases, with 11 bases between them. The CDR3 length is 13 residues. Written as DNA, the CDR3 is TGTGCCAGCAGCCTAAGCCCCAGCTACGAGCAGTACTTC. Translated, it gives CASSLSPSYEQYF.

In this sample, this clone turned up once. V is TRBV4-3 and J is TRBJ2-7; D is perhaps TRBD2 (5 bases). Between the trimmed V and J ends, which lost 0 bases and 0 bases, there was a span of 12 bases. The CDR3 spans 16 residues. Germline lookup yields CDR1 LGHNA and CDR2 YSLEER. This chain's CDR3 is CASSQDQKEDSYEQYF. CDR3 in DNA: TGCGCCAGCAGCCAAGATCAAAAGGAGGACTCCTACGAGCAGTACTTC.

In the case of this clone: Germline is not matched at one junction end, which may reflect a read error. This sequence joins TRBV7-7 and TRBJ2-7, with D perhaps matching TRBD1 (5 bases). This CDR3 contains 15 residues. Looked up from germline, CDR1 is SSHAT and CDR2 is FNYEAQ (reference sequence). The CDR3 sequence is CASSLGQGLTYEQYF. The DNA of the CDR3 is TGTGCTAGCAGCTTAGGGCAGGGCCTTACCTACGAGCAGTACTTC.

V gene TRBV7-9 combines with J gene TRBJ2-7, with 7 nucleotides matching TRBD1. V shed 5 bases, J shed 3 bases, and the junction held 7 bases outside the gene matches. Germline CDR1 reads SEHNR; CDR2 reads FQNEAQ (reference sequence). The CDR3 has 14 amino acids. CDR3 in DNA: TGTGCCAGCAGCCCGCCGACAGGGCTCTACGAGCAGTACTTC. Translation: CASSPPTGLYEQYF.

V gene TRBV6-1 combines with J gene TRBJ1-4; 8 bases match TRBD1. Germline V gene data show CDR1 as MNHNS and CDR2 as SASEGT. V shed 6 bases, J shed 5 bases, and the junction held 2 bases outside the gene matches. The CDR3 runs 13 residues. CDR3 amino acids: CASSRGLNEKLFF. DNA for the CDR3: TGTGCCAGCAGCAGGGGGCTAAATGAAAAACTGTTTTTT.

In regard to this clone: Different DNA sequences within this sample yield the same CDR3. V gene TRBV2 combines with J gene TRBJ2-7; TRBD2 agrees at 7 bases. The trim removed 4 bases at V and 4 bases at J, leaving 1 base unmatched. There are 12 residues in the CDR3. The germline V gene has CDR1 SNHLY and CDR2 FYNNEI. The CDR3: CASSAGGYEQYF. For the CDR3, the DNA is TGTGCCAGCAGTGCGGGAGGTTACGAGCAGTACTTC.

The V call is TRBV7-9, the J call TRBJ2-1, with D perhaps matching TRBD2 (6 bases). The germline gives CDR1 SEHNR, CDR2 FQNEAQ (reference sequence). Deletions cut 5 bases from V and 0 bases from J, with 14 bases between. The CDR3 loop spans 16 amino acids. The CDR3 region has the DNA TGTGCCAGCAGCCGCGAGGGACTCAGCTCCTACAATGAGCAGTTCTTC. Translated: CASSREGLSSYNEQFF.

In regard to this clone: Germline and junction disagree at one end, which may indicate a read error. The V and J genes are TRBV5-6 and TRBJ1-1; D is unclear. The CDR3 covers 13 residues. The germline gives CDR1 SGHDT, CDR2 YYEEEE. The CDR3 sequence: CASSRDMNAEAFF. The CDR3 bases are TGTGCCAGCAGCCGCGATATGAACGCTGAAGCTTTCTTT.

CDR3 nucleotides: TGCGCCAGCAGCTTGGATTCCAGGGTCGACGAGCAGTACTTC. As protein: CASSLDSRVDEQYF. V is TRBV5-1 and J is TRBJ2-7; weak D call: TRBD1 (5 bases). The length of the CDR3 is 14 residues. Germline loops: CDR1 SGHRS, CDR2 YFSETQ. V was shortened by 0 bases and J by 5 bases, with 12 bases between the two germline ends.

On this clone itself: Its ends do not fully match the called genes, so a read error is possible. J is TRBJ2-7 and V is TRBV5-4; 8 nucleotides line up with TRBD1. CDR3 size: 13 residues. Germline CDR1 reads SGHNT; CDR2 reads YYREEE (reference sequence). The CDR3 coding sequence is TGTGCCAGCAGATTGGGACAGGCTTACGAGCAGTACTTC. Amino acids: CASRLGQAYEQYF.

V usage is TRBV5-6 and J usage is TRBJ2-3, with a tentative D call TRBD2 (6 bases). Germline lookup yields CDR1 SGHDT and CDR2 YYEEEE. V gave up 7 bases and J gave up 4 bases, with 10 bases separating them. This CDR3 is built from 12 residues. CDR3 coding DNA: TGTGCCAGCGACTCGGGGGCAGATACGCAGTATTTT. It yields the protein CASDSGADTQYF.